The 11 T cell receptor beta chains in this list originate from one sample, sequenced in a study of cytomegalovirus exposure and HLA in healthy donors. With 60 Vbeta and 13 Jbeta primers, the PCR was carried out. Method: immunoSEQ multiplex PCR; TCRdb's copy keeps in-frame clones and lacks some. There are 130,000 to 150,000 clones in the sample; approximately 78% occur only once, and about 3% lies in the top ten. The sample comprised PBMCs. The receptors come from a man aged 35 to 55 in good health and CMV-seropositive.

This sequence joins TRBV6-5 and TRBJ2-6; tentatively, D is TRBD1 (5 bases). The CDR3 runs to 15 residues. Germline V gene lookup returns CDR1 MNHEY and CDR2 SVGAGI. V was clipped by 6 bases and J by 1 base, with 10 bases between them. The CDR3 spells CASSWAGSGANVLTF. CDR3 DNA: TGTGCCAGCAGCTGGGCAGGGTCTGGGGCCAACGTCCTGACTTTC.

The rearrangement links TRBV4-3 to TRBJ2-5; 11 nucleotides match TRBD1. Germline assignment: CDR1 LGHNA and CDR2 YSLEER. V lost 0 bases to trimming and J lost 6 bases; unmatched junction nucleotides: 3. This CDR3 comprises 15 residues. Written as DNA, the CDR3 is TGCGCCAGCAGCCAAGATCAGGACAGGGGGCAGACCCAGTACTTC. This translates into CASSQDQDRGQTQYF.

In this sample, this clone turned up a few times. The gene calls are TRBV2 and TRBJ2-7; the match to TRBD2 covers 7 bases. The CDR3 is made up of 13 amino acids. V lost 3 bases, J lost 2 bases, and 1 base stayed unmatched. Germline V gene sequence: CDR1 SNHLY, CDR2 FYNNEI. The CDR3 nucleotides are TGTGCCAGCAGTGATGGGACTACCTACGAGCAGTACTTC. Its translation: CASSDGTTYEQYF.

The V and J genes are TRBV11-1 and TRBJ2-3, with 8 nucleotides matching TRBD1. The CDR3 consists of 16 residues. V lost 3 bases, J lost 2 bases, and 7 bases stayed unmatched. CDR1 and CDR2 (germline): SGHAT, FQDESV (reference sequence). As DNA, the CDR3 is TGTGCCAGCAGCTTTGGGACAGGCCGAACCACAGATACGCAGTATTTT. Protein sequence: CASSFGTGRTTDTQYF.

The V and J genes are TRBV5-4 and TRBJ2-5; 7 bases map to TRBD1. The CDR3 runs to 14 residues. V gave up 3 bases and J gave up 1 base; unmatched junction bases: 3. Germline V gives CDR1 SGHNT, CDR2 YYREEE (reference sequence). As DNA, the CDR3 is TGTGCCAGCAGCTGGGGGACAGCCCAAGAGACCCAGTACTTC. It yields the protein CASSWGTAQETQYF.

Details on this clone: The junction and the germline gene differ at one end; a read error may be behind it. This chain joins TRBV7-9 and TRBJ2-1; 10 positions match TRBD1. Germline loops: CDR1 SEHNR, CDR2 FQNEAQ (reference sequence). The CDR3 sequence is 16 residues long. In DNA, the CDR3 is TGTTCCAGCAGCTCCAGGACAGGGGGCTCCTACAATGAGCAGTTCTTC. The encoded protein is CSSSSRTGGSYNEQFF.

In its sample, this clone was seen once. V and J are TRBV7-2 and TRBJ1-5; 11 positions agree with TRBD1. V gave up 5 bases and J gave up 0 bases; unmatched junction bases: 9. CDR3 length: 18 residues. The V gene's germline CDR1 is SGHTA and CDR2 FQGNSA. CDR3 amino acids: CASSPGQGGGYSNQPQHF. CDR3 bases: TGTGCCAGCAGCCCGGGACAGGGGGGGGGATATAGCAATCAGCCCCAGCATTTT.

J is TRBJ1-4 and V is TRBV19; 7 bases are shared with TRBD1. The length of the CDR3 is 13 residues. J lost 8 bases, V lost 3 bases, and 3 bases had no gene match. Looked up from germline, CDR1 is LNHDA and CDR2 is SQIVND (reference sequence). The CDR3 here is CASSIEGGEKLFF. CDR3 nucleotides: TGTGCCAGTAGTATCGAAGGGGGCGAAAAACTGTTTTTT.

This clone was picked up one time. This chain uses TRBV5-4 with TRBJ1-2; 10 bases fit TRBD1. The CDR3 totals 14 residues. Germline V gives CDR1 SGHNT, CDR2 YYREEE (reference sequence). Trimming took 0 bases from V and 5 from J; bases not matched to a gene: 1. The CDR3: CASSLEDRGYGYTF. The CDR3 coding sequence is TGTGCCAGCAGCTTGGAGGACAGGGGGTATGGCTACACCTTC.

In DNA form, the CDR3 reads TGCGCCAGCAGCTTACCCAACGCAACAGGAGGGCGGGAAGAGAGGCGCACTGAAGCTTTCTTT. Translation gives CASSLPNATGGREERRTEAFF. The chain links TRBV5-1 to TRBJ1-1; a weak D match, TRBD1 (5 bases). The CDR3 sequence is 21 residues long. V was pared by 2 bases and J by 4 bases, with 33 bases between. Per germline, CDR1 SGHRS and CDR2 YFSETQ.

The V call is TRBV19, the J call TRBJ2-7; 8 bases are a match to TRBD2. This CDR3 spans 12 amino acids. J lost 4 bases, V lost 6 bases, and 2 bases had no gene match. Germline V gene sequence: CDR1 LNHDA, CDR2 SQIVND (reference sequence). The CDR3 nucleotides read TGTGCCAGTAGCCCGGGGGGGTACGAGCAGTACTTC. It is translated as CASSPGGYEQYF.